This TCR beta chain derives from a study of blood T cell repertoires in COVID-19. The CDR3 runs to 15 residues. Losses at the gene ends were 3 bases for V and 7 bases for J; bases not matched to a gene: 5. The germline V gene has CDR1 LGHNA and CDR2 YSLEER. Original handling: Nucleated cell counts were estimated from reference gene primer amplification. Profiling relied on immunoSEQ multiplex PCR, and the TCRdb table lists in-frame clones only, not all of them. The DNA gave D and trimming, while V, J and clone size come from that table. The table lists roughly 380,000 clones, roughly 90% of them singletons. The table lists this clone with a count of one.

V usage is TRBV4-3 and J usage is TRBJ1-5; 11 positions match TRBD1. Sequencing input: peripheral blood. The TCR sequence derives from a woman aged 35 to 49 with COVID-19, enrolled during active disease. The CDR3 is CASSHGTGGGQPQHF. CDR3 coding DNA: TGCGCCAGCAGCCATGGGACAGGGGGAGGCCAGCCCCAGCATTTT.